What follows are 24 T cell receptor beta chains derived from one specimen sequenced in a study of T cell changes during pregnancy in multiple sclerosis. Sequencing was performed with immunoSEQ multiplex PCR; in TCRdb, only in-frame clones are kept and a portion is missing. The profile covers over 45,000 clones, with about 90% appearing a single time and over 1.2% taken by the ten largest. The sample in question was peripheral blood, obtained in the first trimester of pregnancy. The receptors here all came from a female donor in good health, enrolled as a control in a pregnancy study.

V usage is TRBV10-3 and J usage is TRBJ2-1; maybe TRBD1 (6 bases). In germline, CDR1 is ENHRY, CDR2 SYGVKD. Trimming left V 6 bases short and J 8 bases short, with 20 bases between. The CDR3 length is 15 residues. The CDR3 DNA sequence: TGTGCCATCAGGGAAGACAGGCACTACGACGATGAGCAGTTCTTC. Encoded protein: CAIREDRHYDDEQFF.

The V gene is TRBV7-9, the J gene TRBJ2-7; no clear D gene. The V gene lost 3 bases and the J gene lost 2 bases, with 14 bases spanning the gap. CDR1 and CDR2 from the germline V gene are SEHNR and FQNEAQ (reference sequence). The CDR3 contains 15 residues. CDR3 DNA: TGTGCCAGCAGCTTGACTCGCCACTCACCCTACGAGCAGTACTTC. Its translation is CASSLTRHSPYEQYF.

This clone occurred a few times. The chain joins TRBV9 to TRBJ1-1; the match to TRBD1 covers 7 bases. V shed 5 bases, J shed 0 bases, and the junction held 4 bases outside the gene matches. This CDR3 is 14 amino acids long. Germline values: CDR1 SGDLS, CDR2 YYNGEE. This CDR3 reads CASSGQGVNTEAFF. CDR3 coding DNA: TGTGCCAGCAGTGGGCAGGGGGTGAACACTGAAGCTTTCTTT.

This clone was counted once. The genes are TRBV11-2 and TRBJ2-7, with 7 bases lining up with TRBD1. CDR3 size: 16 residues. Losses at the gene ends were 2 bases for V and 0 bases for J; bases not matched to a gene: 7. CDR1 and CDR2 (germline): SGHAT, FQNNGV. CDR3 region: CASSLMWAGGSYEQYF. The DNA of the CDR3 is TGTGCCAGCAGCTTAATGTGGGCAGGGGGCTCCTACGAGCAGTACTTC.

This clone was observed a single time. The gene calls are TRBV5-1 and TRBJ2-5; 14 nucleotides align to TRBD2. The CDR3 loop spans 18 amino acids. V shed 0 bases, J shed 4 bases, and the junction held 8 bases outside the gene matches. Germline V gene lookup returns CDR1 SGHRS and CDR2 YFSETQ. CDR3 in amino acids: CASSLAGTSGSLAETQYF. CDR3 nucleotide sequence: TGCGCCAGCAGCTTGGCCGGGACTAGCGGGAGTTTGGCAGAGACCCAGTACTTC.

For the CDR3, the DNA is TGTGCCAGCTCCAACCCGGGACAAGCGAACACCGGGGAGCTGTTTTTT. Translation gives CASSNPGQANTGELFF. The J gene is TRBJ2-2, the V gene TRBV28; tentatively, D is TRBD1 (6 bases). V was trimmed by 8 bases and J by 0 bases, leaving 16 bases between them. This CDR3 region has 16 residues. Looked up from germline, CDR1 is MDHEN and CDR2 is SYDVKM. Full variable domain (remainder filled in from reference TRBV28 and TRBJ2-2): DVKVTQSSRYLVKRTGEKVFLECVQDMDHENMFWYRQDPGLGLRLIYFSYDVKMKEKGDIPEGYSVSREKKERFSLILESASTNQTSMYLCASSNPGQANTGELFFGEGSRLTVL.

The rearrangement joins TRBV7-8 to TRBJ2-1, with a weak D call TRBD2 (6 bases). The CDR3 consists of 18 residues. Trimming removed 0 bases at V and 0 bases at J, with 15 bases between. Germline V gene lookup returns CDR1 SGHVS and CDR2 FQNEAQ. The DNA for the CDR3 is TGTGCCAGCAGCTTAGCGTTTGCGGGGCAAAGCTCCTACAATGAGCAGTTCTTC. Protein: CASSLAFAGQSSYNEQFF.

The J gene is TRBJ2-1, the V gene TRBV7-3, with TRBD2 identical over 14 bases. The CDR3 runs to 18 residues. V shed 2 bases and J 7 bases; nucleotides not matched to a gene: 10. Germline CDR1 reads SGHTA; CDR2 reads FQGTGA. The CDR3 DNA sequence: TGTGCCAGCAGCTTATCCTTCGCCGGGACTAGCGGGAGTAATGAGCAGTTCTTC. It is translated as CASSLSFAGTSGSNEQFF.

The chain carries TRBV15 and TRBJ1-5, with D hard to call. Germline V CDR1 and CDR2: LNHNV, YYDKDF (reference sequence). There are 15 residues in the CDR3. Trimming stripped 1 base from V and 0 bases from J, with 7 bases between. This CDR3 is CATSRGRDSNQPQHF. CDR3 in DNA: TGTGCCACCAGCAGAGGCCGGGATAGCAATCAGCCCCAGCATTTT. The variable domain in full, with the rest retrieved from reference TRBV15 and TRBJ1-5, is DAMVIQNPRYQVTQFGKPVTLSCSQTLNHNVMYWYQQKSSQAPKLLFHYYDKDFNNEADTPDNFQSRRPNTSFCFLDIRSPGLGDTAMYLCATSRGRDSNQPQHFGDGTRLSIL.

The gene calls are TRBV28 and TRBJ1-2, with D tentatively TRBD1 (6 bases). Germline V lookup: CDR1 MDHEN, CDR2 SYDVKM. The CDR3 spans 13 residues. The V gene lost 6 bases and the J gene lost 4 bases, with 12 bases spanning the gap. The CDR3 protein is CASRTQGIYGYTF. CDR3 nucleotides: TGTGCCAGCAGAACTCAGGGGATCTATGGCTACACCTTC.

CDR3: CASSSIGGSETQYF. The CDR3 DNA is TGCGCCAGCAGCTCCATCGGGGGTTCGGAGACCCAGTACTTC. The rearrangement links TRBV5-1 to TRBJ2-5, with D tentatively TRBD2 (6 bases). Trimming removed 3 bases at V and 5 bases at J, with 14 bases between. Germline CDR1 reads SGHRS; CDR2 reads YFSETQ. The CDR3 loop spans 14 amino acids.

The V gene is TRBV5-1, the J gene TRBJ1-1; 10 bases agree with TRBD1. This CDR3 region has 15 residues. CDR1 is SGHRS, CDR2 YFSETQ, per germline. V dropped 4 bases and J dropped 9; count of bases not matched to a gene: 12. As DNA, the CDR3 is TGCGCCAGCAGCGCCCGGACAGGGGGAATTTCCCAAGCTTTCTTT. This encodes CASSARTGGISQAFF.

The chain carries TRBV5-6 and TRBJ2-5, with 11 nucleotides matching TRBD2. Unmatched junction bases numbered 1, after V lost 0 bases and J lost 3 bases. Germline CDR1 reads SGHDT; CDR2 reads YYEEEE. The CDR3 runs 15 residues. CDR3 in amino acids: CASSLALAGEETQYF. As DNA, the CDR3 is TGTGCCAGCAGCTTGGCACTAGCGGGGGAAGAGACCCAGTACTTC.

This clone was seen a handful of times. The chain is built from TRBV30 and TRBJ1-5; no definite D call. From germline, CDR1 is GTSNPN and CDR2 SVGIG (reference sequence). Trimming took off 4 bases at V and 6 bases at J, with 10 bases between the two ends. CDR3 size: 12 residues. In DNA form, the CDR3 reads TGTGCCTGGAATTTTGGCACTCAGCCCCAGCATTTT. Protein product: CAWNFGTQPQHF.

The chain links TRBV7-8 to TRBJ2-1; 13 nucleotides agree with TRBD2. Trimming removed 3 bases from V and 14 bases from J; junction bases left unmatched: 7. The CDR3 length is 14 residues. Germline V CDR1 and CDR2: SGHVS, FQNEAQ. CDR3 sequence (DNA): TGTGCCAGCAGCTTCGGGACTAGCGGGACACTAGAGTTCTTC. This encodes CASSFGTSGTLEFF. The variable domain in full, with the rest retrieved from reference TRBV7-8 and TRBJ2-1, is GAGVSQSPRYKVAKRGQDVALRCDPISGHVSLFWYQQALGQGPEFLTYFQNEAQLDKSGLPSDRFFAERPEGSVSTLKIQRTQQEDSAVYLCASSFGTSGTLEFFGPGTRLTVL.

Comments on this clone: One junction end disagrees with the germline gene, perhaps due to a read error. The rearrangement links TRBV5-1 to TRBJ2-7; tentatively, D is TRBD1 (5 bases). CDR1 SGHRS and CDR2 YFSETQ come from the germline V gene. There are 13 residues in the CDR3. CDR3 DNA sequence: TGCGCCAGTGCGACAGACCGAGGCTACGGGCAGTACTTC. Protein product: CASATDRGYGQYF.

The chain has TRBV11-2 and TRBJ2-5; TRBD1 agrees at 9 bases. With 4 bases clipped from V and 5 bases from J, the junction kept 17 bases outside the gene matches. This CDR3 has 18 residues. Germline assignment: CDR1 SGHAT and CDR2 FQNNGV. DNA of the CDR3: TGTGCCAGCAGCTCATCATACAACCGGGACAGGGCGCGTGAGACCCAGTACTTC. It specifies CASSSSYNRDRARETQYF. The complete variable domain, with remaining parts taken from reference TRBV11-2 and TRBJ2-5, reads EAGVAQSPRYKIIEKRQSVAFWCNPISGHATLYWYQQILGQGPKLLIQFQNNGVVDDSQLPKDRFSAERLKGVDSTLKIQPAKLEDSAVYLCASSSSYNRDRARETQYFGPGTRLLVL.

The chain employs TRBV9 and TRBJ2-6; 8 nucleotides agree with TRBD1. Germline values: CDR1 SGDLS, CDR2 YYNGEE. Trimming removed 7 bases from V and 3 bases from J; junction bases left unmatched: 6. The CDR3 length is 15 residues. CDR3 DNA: TGTGCCAGCCAGCAGGGGGCGCGTGGGGCCAACGTCCTGACTTTC. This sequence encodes CASQQGARGANVLTF.

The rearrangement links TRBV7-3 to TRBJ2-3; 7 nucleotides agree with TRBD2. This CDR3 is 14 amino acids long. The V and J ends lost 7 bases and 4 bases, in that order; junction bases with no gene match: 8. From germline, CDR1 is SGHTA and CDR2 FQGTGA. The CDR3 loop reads CASKLTSGADTQYF. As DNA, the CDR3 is TGTGCCAGCAAGTTAACCAGCGGGGCAGATACGCAGTATTTT.

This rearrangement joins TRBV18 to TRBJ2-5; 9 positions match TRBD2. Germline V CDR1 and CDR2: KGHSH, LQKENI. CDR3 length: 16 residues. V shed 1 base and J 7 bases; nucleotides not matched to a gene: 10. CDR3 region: CASSPRTSVTFGTQYF. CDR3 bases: TGTGCCAGCTCACCACGGACTAGCGTTACATTTGGGACCCAGTACTTC.

This CDR3 reads CASSVGTGGKDEQYF. As DNA, the CDR3 is TGTGCCAGCAGCGTGGGGACAGGGGGTAAGGACGAGCAGTACTTC. The V gene is TRBV9, the J gene TRBJ2-7, with TRBD1 matching over 11 bases. V shed 2 bases, J shed 5 bases, and the junction held 6 bases outside the gene matches. There are 15 residues in the CDR3. CDR1 SGDLS and CDR2 YYNGEE come from the germline V gene.

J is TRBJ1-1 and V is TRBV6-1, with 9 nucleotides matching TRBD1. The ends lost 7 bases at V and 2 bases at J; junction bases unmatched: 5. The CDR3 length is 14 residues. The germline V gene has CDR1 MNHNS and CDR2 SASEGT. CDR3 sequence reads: CASIRDRVNTEAFF. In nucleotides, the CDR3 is TGTGCCAGCATCCGGGACAGGGTTAACACTGAAGCTTTCTTT.

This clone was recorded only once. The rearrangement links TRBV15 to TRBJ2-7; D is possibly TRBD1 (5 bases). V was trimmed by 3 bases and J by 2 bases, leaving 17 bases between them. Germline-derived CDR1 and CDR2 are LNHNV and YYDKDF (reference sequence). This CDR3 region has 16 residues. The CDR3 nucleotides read TGTGCCACCAGCAGCCCCACATTGACAGCTCCCTACGAGCAGTACTTC. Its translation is CATSSPTLTAPYEQYF.

CDR3 sequence reads: CASSARGQGDYEQYF. The CDR3 bases are TGTGCCAGCAGCGCACGGGGGCAGGGGGACTACGAGCAGTACTTC. This chain connects TRBV6-1 to TRBJ2-7, with D possibly matching TRBD1 (7 bases). Trimming removed 6 bases at V and 3 bases at J, with 18 bases between. This CDR3 comprises 15 residues. Germline CDR1 and CDR2: MNHNS and SASEGT.